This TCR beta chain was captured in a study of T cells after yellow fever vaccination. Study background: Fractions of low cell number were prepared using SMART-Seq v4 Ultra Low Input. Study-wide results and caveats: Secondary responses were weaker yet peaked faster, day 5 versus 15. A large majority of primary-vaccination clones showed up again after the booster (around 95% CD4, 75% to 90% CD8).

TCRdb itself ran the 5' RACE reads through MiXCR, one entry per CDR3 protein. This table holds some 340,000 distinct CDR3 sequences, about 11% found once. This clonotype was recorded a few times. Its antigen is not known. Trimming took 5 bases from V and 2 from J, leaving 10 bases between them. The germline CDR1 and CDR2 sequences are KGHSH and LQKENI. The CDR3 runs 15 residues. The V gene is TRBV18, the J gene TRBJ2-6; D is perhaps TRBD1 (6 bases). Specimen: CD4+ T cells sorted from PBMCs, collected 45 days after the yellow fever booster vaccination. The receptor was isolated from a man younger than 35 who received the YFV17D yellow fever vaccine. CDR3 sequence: CASSDRFAGANVLTF. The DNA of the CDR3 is TGTGCCAGCTCAGACAGGTTTGCTGGGGCCAACGTCCTGACTTTC.